This T cell receptor beta chain was observed in a study of shared clonotypes between healthy human individuals. Overall study context: Donors, aged 18 to 49, were a couple of women and a few men.

Original analysis: In the immunoSEQ data, sequences were junction-only and lacked quality scores, so filtering differed. Sequencing used immunoSEQ multiplex PCR; TCRdb keeps in-frame clones, though not all of them. The V and J calls and clone size were taken over from that table, and D and trimming were inferred from the DNA. The data hold 2 million to 2.5 million clones, with 90% to 95% observed a single time. The trim removed 10 bases at V and 3 bases at J, leaving 13 bases unmatched. Germline CDR1 is MDHEN and CDR2 is SYDVKM. This CDR3 spans 15 amino acids. The sequenced sample consisted of naive CD4+ T cells from PBMCs. Noted subset: CD45RA+ positively selected. This clonotype was sampled from a man between 18 and 35 years old in good health. Some clones in this sample may be carry-over from other donors' samples. The chain carries TRBV28 and TRBJ2-5, with 8 bases aligning to TRBD1. CDR3 protein: CATNDPTGAKETQYF. In DNA, the CDR3 is TGTGCCACCAACGACCCGACAGGGGCTAAAGAGACCCAGTACTTC.